The clone carrying this TCR beta chain was seen repeatedly, ten times or more. The antigen remains undetermined. Read data end 3 residues before the CDR3 end; the end is taken from the germline J gene. Assay: immunoSEQ multiplex PCR; the TCRdb copy retains only in-frame clones and omits some. The sample counts 15,000 to 20,000 clones, none seen once; the ten largest own 6% to 7%. Germline assignment: CDR1 LNHDA and CDR2 SQIVND (reference sequence). The CDR3 has 15 residues. Trimming removed 1 base at V and 4 bases at J, with 13 bases between. The source of the sample is a study of T cell clonality in common variable immunodeficiency. Whole-study results and caveats: Common variable immunodeficiency TCR beta sequences reportedly had fewer deletions and N-nucleotide insertions.

The rearrangement links TRBV19 to TRBJ1-1; D might be TRBD1 (5 bases). Specimen: peripheral blood mononuclear cells. The clonotype was recovered from a human donor with common variable immunodeficiency. This CDR3 reads CASSIGHVQGTEAFF. CDR3 DNA (partial): TGTGCCAGTAGTATAGGACACGTTCAGGGCACTGAA.